Listed here are 23 T cell receptor beta chains from one sample, sequenced in a study of cytomegalovirus exposure and HLA in healthy donors. PCR was performed using 60 Vbeta and 13 Jbeta primers. Libraries were prepared by immunoSEQ multiplex PCR; TCRdb keeps only in-frame clonotypes and omits some of them. This sample carries around 160,000 clones, approximately 70% of them seen once, and the ten largest clones take less than 3%. The sequenced sample consisted of PBMCs. These receptors all stem from a woman aged 40 to 49 in good health and CMV-seropositive.

The chain is built from TRBV2 and TRBJ2-2, with 13 bases lining up with TRBD2. The germline V gene has CDR1 SNHLY and CDR2 FYNNEI. This CDR3 is built from 16 residues. Trimming at V came to 6 bases and at J to 7 bases, leaving 8 bases not matched to a gene. Here the CDR3 reads CASRETSGGAIGELFF. The DNA for the CDR3 is TGTGCCAGCAGGGAAACTAGCGGGGGGGCGATCGGGGAGCTGTTTTTT.

The chain combines TRBV6-5 with TRBJ1-2; no firm D call. The CDR3 consists of 12 residues. V was trimmed by 6 bases and J by 5 bases, leaving 10 bases between them. CDR1 is MNHEY, CDR2 SVGAGI, per germline. The CDR3 bases are TGTGCCAGCAGGGGGAGCTTATATGGCTACACCTTC. Protein: CASRGSLYGYTF.

This chain joins TRBV7-2 and TRBJ2-3; 13 bases are a match to TRBD2. Germline loops: CDR1 SGHTA, CDR2 FQGNSA. V lost 5 bases, J lost 4 bases, and 9 bases stayed unmatched. The CDR3 loop spans 17 amino acids. CDR3 DNA: TGTGCCAGCAGCACAACGAGACTAGCGGGGGGTGCAGATACGCAGTATTTT. This codes for CASSTTRLAGGADTQYF.

This clone showed up just a few times. J is TRBJ1-1 and V is TRBV7-9; D not certain. CDR3 length: 12 residues. The V gene lost 5 bases and the J gene lost 5 bases, with 9 bases spanning the gap. Germline V gives CDR1 SEHNR, CDR2 FQNEAQ (reference sequence). DNA for the CDR3: TGTGCCAGCAGCCGGGTCGGGACTGAAGCTTTCTTT. It encodes CASSRVGTEAFF.

The chain recombines TRBV10-3 with TRBJ2-3; TRBD2 aligns across 13 bases. With V trimmed by 5 bases and J by 1 base, 6 bases remained unmatched. The CDR3 is 17 residues long. Germline loops: CDR1 ENHRY, CDR2 SYGVKD. The CDR3 region is CAISPGLAGTGTDTQYF. For the CDR3, the DNA is TGTGCCATCAGTCCGGGACTAGCGGGGACTGGCACAGATACGCAGTATTTT.

The chain couples TRBV5-1 to TRBJ1-4; 10 positions match TRBD1. V shed 3 bases, J shed 8 bases, and the junction held 4 bases outside the gene matches. The CDR3 extends over 14 amino acids. The V gene's germline CDR1 is SGHRS and CDR2 YFSETQ. The CDR3 nucleotides read TGCGCCAGCAGCTCGACAGGGGGCCGGGAAAAACTGTTTTTT. This encodes CASSSTGGREKLFF.

This clone was seen just once. The V gene is TRBV6-1, the J gene TRBJ1-3; D not resolved. The ends were cut back, 2 bases at V and 8 bases at J, with 10 bases in the middle. Looked up from germline, CDR1 is MNHNS and CDR2 is SASEGT. This CDR3 comprises 13 residues. This CDR3 reads CASSEREGDTIYF. The CDR3 DNA sequence: TGTGCCAGCAGTGAACGTGAAGGAGACACCATATATTTT.

The chain has TRBV13 and TRBJ1-5, with 11 bases lining up with TRBD1. This CDR3 has 15 amino acids. Germline V CDR1 and CDR2: PRHDT, FYEKMQ (reference sequence). Trimming removed 4 bases from V and 5 bases from J; junction bases left unmatched: 4. In nucleotides, the CDR3 is TGTGCCAGCAGCTCGGGGACAGGGGGATATCAGCCCCAGCATTTT. Protein product: CASSSGTGGYQPQHF.

This sequence joins TRBV4-3 and TRBJ1-3, with a tentative D call TRBD1 (5 bases). The CDR3 is made up of 18 amino acids. Trimming removed 1 base at V and 0 bases at J, with 16 bases between. Germline CDR1 reads LGHNA; CDR2 reads YSLEER. The CDR3 spells CASSQALTGGDSGNTIYF. In nucleotides, the CDR3 is TGCGCCAGCAGCCAAGCTCTTACGGGAGGGGACTCTGGAAACACCATATATTTT.

The CDR3, as DNA: TGCGCCAGCAGCCAGGTTGCCGGGCCGCGGGCTTCACCCCTCCACTTT. Its translation: CASSQVAGPRASPLHF. The V gene is TRBV4-3, the J gene TRBJ1-6, with D unresolved. Germline V gene data show CDR1 as LGHNA and CDR2 as YSLEER. V was clipped by 3 bases and J by 9 bases, with 18 bases between them. There are 16 residues in the CDR3.

This chain joins TRBV28 and TRBJ2-3, with TRBD1 matching over 7 bases. V shed 5 bases and J 4 bases; nucleotides not matched to a gene: 3. There are 13 residues in the CDR3. Per the germline V gene, CDR1 is MDHEN and CDR2 is SYDVKM. The CDR3 DNA reads as TGTGCCAGCAGTACAGGGGATTCAGATACGCAGTATTTT. As protein: CASSTGDSDTQYF.

This clone has only a few counts. Mismatch with germline at one junction end may stem from a read error. The chain employs TRBV20-1 and TRBJ2-1; either TRBD1 or TRBD2 may supply D (5 bases each). CDR3 length: 11 amino acids. CDR1 DFQATT and CDR2 SNEGSKA come from the germline V gene (reference sequence). The CDR3, as DNA: TGCAGTGCCAGAGGGGCGAATGAGCAGTTCTTC. Protein sequence: CSARGANEQFF.

The V gene is TRBV28, the J gene TRBJ2-7, with TRBD2 as a possible D gene (5 bases). Germline CDR1 reads MDHEN; CDR2 reads SYDVKM. V was clipped by 2 bases and J by 3 bases, with 14 bases between them. CDR3 length: 15 residues. The CDR3 coding sequence is TGTGCCAGCAGTTTAGGCGGAGGAACCATCTACGAGCAGTACTTC. It is translated as CASSLGGGTIYEQYF.

This chain links TRBV19 with TRBJ1-2; D is unclear. This CDR3 is built from 14 residues. Germline-derived CDR1 and CDR2 are LNHDA and SQIVND (reference sequence). Trimming took 1 base from V and 7 from J, leaving 13 bases between them. The CDR3 DNA is TGTGCCAGTAGTATAGGAGGGTCGAAGGGTGGCTACACCTTC. It codes for CASSIGGSKGGYTF.

The V gene is TRBV5-1, the J gene TRBJ1-1; D remains unclear. CDR3 size: 16 residues. V lost 0 bases and J 3 bases, leaving 15 bases between the germline ends. Germline CDR1 and CDR2: SGHRS and YFSETQ. The CDR3 here is CASSLGSGSGHTEAFF. The CDR3 nucleotides read TGCGCCAGCAGCTTGGGGTCTGGGTCGGGTCACACTGAAGCTTTCTTT.

The table lists this clone with a count of one. V and J are TRBV7-2 and TRBJ2-5, with D tentatively TRBD1 (5 bases). Deletions cut 0 bases from V and 1 base from J, with 12 bases between. Germline CDR1 is SGHTA and CDR2 is FQGNSA. The CDR3 is made up of 16 amino acids. In DNA form, the CDR3 reads TGTGCCAGCAGCTTAGCGGCGGACACCCTCCAAGAGACCCAGTACTTC. It yields the protein CASSLAADTLQETQYF.

V usage is TRBV11-3 and J usage is TRBJ1-1, with D perhaps matching TRBD1 (6 bases). From germline, CDR1 is SGHNT and CDR2 YENEEA. V lost 5 bases, J lost 7 bases, and 8 bases lay in between. This CDR3 has 11 amino acids. The DNA of the CDR3 is TGTGCCAGCAGCCAGGGGTTTGAAGCTTTCTTT. Protein: CASSQGFEAFF.

This chain links TRBV27 with TRBJ2-1; 14 bases map to TRBD2. The CDR3 length is 15 residues. The V and J ends lost 5 bases and 8 bases, in that order; junction bases with no gene match: 5. Per the germline V gene, CDR1 is MNHEY and CDR2 is SMNVEV (reference sequence). As DNA, the CDR3 is TGTGCCAGCAGTCCGACTAGCGGGGGGGGGTATGAGCAGTTCTTC. This codes for CASSPTSGGGYEQFF.

J is TRBJ2-7 and V is TRBV6-5; the match to TRBD2 covers 8 bases. J lost 1 base, V lost 4 bases, and 9 bases had no gene match. Germline V lookup: CDR1 MNHEY, CDR2 SVGAGI. This CDR3 has 16 amino acids. The CDR3 spells CASSSASGSGSYEQYF. The CDR3 coding sequence is TGTGCCAGCAGTTCTGCGAGCGGGAGTGGGTCCTACGAGCAGTACTTC.

The V and J genes are TRBV5-4 and TRBJ2-3; a possible D gene is TRBD1 (6 bases). The germline V gene has CDR1 SGHNT and CDR2 YYREEE (reference sequence). This CDR3 has 13 residues. Trimming removed 1 base at V and 4 bases at J, with 7 bases between. This chain's CDR3 is CASSLTGSDTQYF. The CDR3 region has the DNA TGTGCCAGCAGCTTGACAGGGTCAGATACGCAGTATTTT.

This clone was seen a few times. The V gene is TRBV4-3, the J gene TRBJ2-1; TRBD1 matches 10 bases. The CDR3 runs 18 residues. Germline trimming cut 4 bases from V and 0 bases from J; bases unmatched to any gene: 9. In germline, CDR1 is LGHNA, CDR2 YSLEER. The CDR3: CASSPGTGVPSSYNEQFF. The CDR3 nucleotides are TGCGCCAGCAGCCCCGGGACAGGGGTCCCCAGCTCCTACAATGAGCAGTTCTTC.

The chain uses TRBV7-9 and TRBJ1-2; TRBD1 aligns across 8 bases. Trimming cost V 4 bases and J 5 bases; bases outside gene matches: 3. This CDR3 is built from 13 residues. CDR1 is SEHNR, CDR2 FQNEAQ, per germline (reference sequence). The CDR3 loop reads CASSYTGGYGYTF. The CDR3 DNA reads TGTGCCAGCAGCTACACAGGGGGGTATGGCTACACCTTC.

This chain joins TRBV2 and TRBJ1-2, with TRBD1 identical over 11 bases. Germline CDR1 reads SNHLY; CDR2 reads FYNNEI. The CDR3 spans 15 residues. With 6 bases clipped from V and 7 bases from J, the junction kept 10 bases outside the gene matches. As DNA, the CDR3 is TGTGCCAGCAGCCCACCCCTGGACAGGGGGCCTGGCTACACCTTC. Encoded protein: CASSPPLDRGPGYTF.